This is a list of T cell receptor beta chains from one sample in a study of blood T cell repertoires in COVID-19. The assay was immunoSEQ multiplex PCR, and TCRdb's table has in-frame clones only and misses some. The table includes some 250,000 clones, approximately 82% detected once. The specimen sequenced was peripheral blood. Every receptor here comes from a woman aged 18-29 years with acute or convalescent COVID-19. The CDR3 runs from the conserved cysteine through the conserved F or W. The D gene is left open where the match is weak. Clone size is stated in some rows and not others, as once, few, many or a class when expanded.

D: .; length: 13; size: .; J: TRBJ1-2; V: TRBV28; DNA: TGTGCCAGCAGGCTAGAGGGTGTAGGTGGCTACACCTTC; CDR3: CASRLEGVGGYTF
D: .; length: 13; size: .; J: TRBJ2-7; V: TRBV7-9; DNA: TGTGCCAGCAAGGACCAGGGCTCCTACGAGCAGTACTTC; CDR3: CASKDQGSYEQYF
D: .; length: 15; size: .; J: TRBJ2-7; V: TRBV28; DNA: TGTGCCAGCAGTTTACCCGGGAGTGGGCACTACGAGCAGTACTTC; CDR3: CASSLPGSGHYEQYF
D: TRBD1; length: 17; size: .; J: TRBJ1-4; V: TRBV27; DNA: TGTGCCAGCAGCACGGGACAGGGATCCTGGGAACAGGAAAAACTGTTTTTT; CDR3: CASSTGQGSWEQEKLFF
D: TRBD1; length: 15; size: few; J: TRBJ1-6; V: TRBV6-5; DNA: TGTGCCAGCAGCTACCTGACAGGGTCGGATTCACCCCTCCACTTT; CDR3: CASSYLTGSDSPLHF
D: TRBD1; length: 15; size: .; J: TRBJ1-2; V: TRBV6-5; DNA: TGTGCCAGCAGCAAACGAGGGGACAGGCCCTATGGCTACACCTTC; CDR3: CASSKRGDRPYGYTF
D: TRBD2; length: 15; size: .; J: TRBJ2-1; V: TRBV3-1/TRBV3-2; DNA: TGTGCCAGCAGCCAGCGGACTAGCGGGAGGTATGAGCAGTTCTTC; CDR3: CASSQRTSGRYEQFF
D: TRBD2; length: 17; size: .; J: TRBJ2-7; V: TRBV2; DNA: TGTGCCAGCGAAGGGACTAGCGGGAGTGTGACCCCCTACGAGCAGTACTTC; CDR3: CASEGTSGSVTPYEQYF
D: TRBD1; length: 15; size: .; J: TRBJ1-1; V: TRBV15; DNA: TGTGCCACCAGCCCCCGGACAGGGTTTGGCACTGAAGCTTTCTTT; CDR3: CATSPRTGFGTEAFF
D: .; length: 15; size: .; J: TRBJ1-6; V: TRBV18; DNA: TGTGCCAGCTCACCGAGGGCTGCGGATAATTCACCCCTCCACTTT; CDR3: CASSPRAADNSPLHF
D: .; length: 21; size: .; J: TRBJ1-5; V: TRBV9; DNA: TGTGCCAGCAGCGTAGACCCATTCCAGGAGGCCCGACCCCTGGAAGATCAGCCCCAGCATTTT; CDR3: CASSVDPFQEARPLEDQPQHF
D: .; length: 15; size: .; J: TRBJ1-1; V: TRBV5-1; DNA: TGCGCCAGCAGCTCAAAGCCGGGTAGGAACACTGAAGCTTTCTTT; CDR3: CASSSKPGRNTEAFF
D: TRBD2; length: 16; size: .; J: TRBJ2-3; V: TRBV10-2; DNA: TGCGCCAGCAGCGTTCTAGCGGCTGGAGTGACAGATACGCAGTATTTT; CDR3: CASSVLAAGVTDTQYF
D: .; length: 13; size: .; J: TRBJ2-3; V: TRBV6-5; DNA: TGTGCCAGCAGTTACTACCGAGGGGATACGCAGTATTTT; CDR3: CASSYYRGDTQYF
D: .; length: 17; size: .; J: TRBJ2-2; V: TRBV15; DNA: TGTGCCACCAGCAGAGTTAGGTTTGGCGGGAACACCGGGGAGCTGTTTTTT; CDR3: CATSRVRFGGNTGELFF
D: .; length: 12; size: .; J: TRBJ1-3; V: TRBV13; DNA: TGTGCCAGCAGCTGGACAGAAAACACCATATATTTT; CDR3: CASSWTENTIYF
D: TRBD2; length: 16; size: .; J: TRBJ2-1; V: TRBV11-2; DNA: TGTGCCAGCAGCCCGCCCACTAGCGGGAGTCTCAATGAGCAGTTCTTC; CDR3: CASSPPTSGSLNEQFF
D: TRBD2; length: 15; size: .; J: TRBJ2-2; V: TRBV5-1; DNA: TGCGCCAGCAGCCCCACTAGCGGGAGTACCGGGGAGCTGTTTTTT; CDR3: CASSPTSGSTGELFF
D: TRBD1; length: 15; size: .; J: TRBJ2-7; V: TRBV5-1; DNA: TGCGCCAGCAGCAGGGACAGGGGGCTGAGCTACGAGCAGTACTTC; CDR3: CASSRDRGLSYEQYF
D: .; length: 12; size: .; J: TRBJ2-5; V: TRBV19; DNA: TGTGCCAGTAGTAACATACAAGAGACCCAGTACTTC; CDR3: CASSNIQETQYF
D: .; length: 14; size: .; J: TRBJ2-3; V: TRBV27; DNA: TGTGCCAGCAGTTCCCGGACTAGCACAGATACGCAGTATTTT; CDR3: CASSSRTSTDTQYF
D: .; length: 14; size: .; J: TRBJ2-7; V: TRBV7-9; DNA: TGTGCCAGCAGCTTAGCTTATGGGGGGAACGAGCAGTACTTC; CDR3: CASSLAYGGNEQYF
D: .; length: 16; size: .; J: TRBJ2-1; V: TRBV9; DNA: TGTGCCAGCAGCGCCCCGGCGGAGGGCACCTACAATGAGCAGTTCTTC; CDR3: CASSAPAEGTYNEQFF
D: TRBD1; length: 17; size: .; J: TRBJ1-6; V: TRBV20-1; DNA: TGCAGTGCTAGTCGCCGGGACAGGGGGAAGGATAATTCACCCCTCCACTTT; CDR3: CSASRRDRGKDNSPLHF